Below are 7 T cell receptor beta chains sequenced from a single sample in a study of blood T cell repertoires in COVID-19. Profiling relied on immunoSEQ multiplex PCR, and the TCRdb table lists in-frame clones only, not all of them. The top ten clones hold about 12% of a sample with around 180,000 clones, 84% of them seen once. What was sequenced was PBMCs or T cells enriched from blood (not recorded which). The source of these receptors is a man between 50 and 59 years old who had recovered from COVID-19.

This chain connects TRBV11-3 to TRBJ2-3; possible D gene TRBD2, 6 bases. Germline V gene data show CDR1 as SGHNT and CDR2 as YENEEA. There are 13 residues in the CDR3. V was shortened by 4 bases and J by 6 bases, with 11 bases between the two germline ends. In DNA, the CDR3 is TGTGCCAGCAGCTCGGGGGTATCCGATACGCAGTATTTT. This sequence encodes CASSSGVSDTQYF.

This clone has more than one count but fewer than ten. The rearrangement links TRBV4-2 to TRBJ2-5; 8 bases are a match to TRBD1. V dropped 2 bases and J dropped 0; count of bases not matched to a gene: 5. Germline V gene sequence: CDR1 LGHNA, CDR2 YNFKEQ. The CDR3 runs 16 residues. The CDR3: CASSQQGAGHQETQYF. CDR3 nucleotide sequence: TGTGCCAGCAGCCAACAGGGGGCGGGACACCAAGAGACCCAGTACTTC.

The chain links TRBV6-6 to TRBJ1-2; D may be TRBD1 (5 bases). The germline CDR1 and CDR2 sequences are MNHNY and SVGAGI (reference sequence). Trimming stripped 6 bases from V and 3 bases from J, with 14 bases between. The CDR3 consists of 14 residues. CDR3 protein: CASSRAGTDYGYTF. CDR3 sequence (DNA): TGTGCCAGCAGCCGCGCGGGGACGGACTATGGCTACACCTTC.

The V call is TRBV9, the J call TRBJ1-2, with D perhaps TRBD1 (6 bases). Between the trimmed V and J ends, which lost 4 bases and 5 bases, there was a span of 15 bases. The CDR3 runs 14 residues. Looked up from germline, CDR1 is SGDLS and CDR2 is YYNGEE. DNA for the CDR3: TGTGCCAGCAGCCCCGACAGGATGGGGTATGGCTACACCTTC. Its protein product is CASSPDRMGYGYTF.

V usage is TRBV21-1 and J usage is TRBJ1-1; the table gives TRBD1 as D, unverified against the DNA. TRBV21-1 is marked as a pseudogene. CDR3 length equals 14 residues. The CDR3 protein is CASSKDGWGAEAFF. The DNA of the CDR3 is TGTGCCAGCAGCAAAGATGGCTGGGGCGCTGAAGCTTTCTTT.

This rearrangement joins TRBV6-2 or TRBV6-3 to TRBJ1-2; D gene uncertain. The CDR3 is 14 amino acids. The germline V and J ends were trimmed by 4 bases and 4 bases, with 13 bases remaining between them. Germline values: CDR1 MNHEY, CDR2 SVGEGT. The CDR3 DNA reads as TGTGCCAGCAGTTCCCCGCGGATGATCTATGGCTACACCTTC. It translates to CASSSPRMIYGYTF.

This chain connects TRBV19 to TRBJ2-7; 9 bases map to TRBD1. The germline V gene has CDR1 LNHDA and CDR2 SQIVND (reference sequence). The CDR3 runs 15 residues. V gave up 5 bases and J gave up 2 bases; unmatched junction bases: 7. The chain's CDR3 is CASSAGQGVAYEQYF. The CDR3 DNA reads TGTGCCAGTAGTGCGGGACAGGGTGTGGCCTACGAGCAGTACTTC.